This is a list of T cell receptor beta chains from one sample in a study of blood T cell repertoires in COVID-19. This table comes from immunoSEQ multiplex PCR, and its TCRdb copy is limited to in-frame clones, with some not included. The sample has over 200,000 clones, under 90% seen once. The sample consisted of peripheral blood. These receptor sequences come from an older man with acute or convalescent COVID-19. The conserved cysteine and the conserved F or W are not part of the CDR3 here. D genes are given only for firm matches. The size field is filled for only some rows; it gives once, few, many or a size class.

size,J,V,D,CDR3
.,TRBJ1-4,TRBV28,.,ASSFSLSGNEKLF
few,TRBJ1-2,TRBV4-1,TRBD1,ASSQVLTGGVYGYT
.,TRBJ1-1,TRBV4-1,TRBD1,ASSQGTSGTGVTEAF
.,TRBJ2-2,TRBV6-2/TRBV6-3,TRBD2,ASSTRTSGTNTGELF
once,TRBJ1-2,TRBV4-3,TRBD1,ASSQVRQGAYGYT
.,TRBJ2-1,TRBV12-5,.,ASGLWGDNEQF
.,TRBJ1-3,TRBV2,.,ASSELTVPGNTIY
.,TRBJ2-6,TRBV30,.,AWSQGYGANVLT
.,TRBJ2-1,TRBV7-9,.,ASSLLATGGEQF
once,TRBJ2-6,TRBV7-2,.,ASSPPSGANVLT
.,TRBJ1-5,TRBV27,TRBD1,ASRTGNQPQH
.,TRBJ1-4,TRBV5-1,TRBD1,ASSVTGGREEKLF
.,TRBJ2-3,TRBV11-2,.,ASSLGTPPDTQY
.,TRBJ1-2,TRBV27,.,ASSQAGATHYGYT
.,TRBJ1-5,TRBV4-1,TRBD1,ASSPGTALGDQPQH
.,TRBJ2-1,TRBV11-3,TRBD2,ASSLDRGRLYNEQF
.,TRBJ2-1,TRBV25-1,.,ASSDPNRGEQF
.,TRBJ2-1,TRBV29-1,.,SVGLDRASSYNEQF
.,TRBJ1-1,TRBV6-5,.,ASMRDGRYTEAF
.,TRBJ2-6,TRBV6-5,.,ASRYSGANVLT
.,TRBJ2-3,TRBV11-2,TRBD1,ASSLGQSDTQY
.,TRBJ2-3,TRBV4-2,.,ASSQDPQGSDTQY
.,TRBJ1-1,TRBV12-5,TRBD1,ASGDRTGGTEAF
.,TRBJ1-5,TRBV21-1,.,ASSILGGDRGTEYSNQPQH
.,TRBJ1-2,TRBV5-1,.,ASSLANTGISYGYT
.,TRBJ1-6,TRBV11-3,.,ASSLSPDNSPLH
.,TRBJ2-7,TRBV15,TRBD1,ATSRDSGGIYEQY
.,TRBJ1-1,TRBV4-2,TRBD1,ASSLTPGQGAGTEAF
.,TRBJ2-5,TRBV5-1,TRBD2,ASSQASGSPVRETQY
.,TRBJ2-5,TRBV7-9,.,ASSLAASSETQY
.,TRBJ1-5,TRBV2,.,ASSGGPNQPQH
few,TRBJ1-5,TRBV10-3,TRBD1,AIGTGDQPQH
once,TRBJ2-2,TRBV10-2,.,ASRLSNTGELF
.,TRBJ2-3,TRBV5-1,TRBD2,ASSLGLATSTDTQY
.,TRBJ2-5,TRBV6-1,.,ASSEGWGRQETQY
.,TRBJ2-1,TRBV5-1,TRBD2,ASSLLAGENNEQF
.,TRBJ1-5,TRBV7-6,.,ASSLAGRGINQPQH
.,TRBJ2-3,TRBV19,TRBD1,ASRYRGLSTDTQY
.,TRBJ1-2,TRBV20-1,TRBD1,SASDRDYGYT
.,TRBJ1-1,TRBV6-2/TRBV6-3,TRBD1,ASSPGTGGFLGTEAF